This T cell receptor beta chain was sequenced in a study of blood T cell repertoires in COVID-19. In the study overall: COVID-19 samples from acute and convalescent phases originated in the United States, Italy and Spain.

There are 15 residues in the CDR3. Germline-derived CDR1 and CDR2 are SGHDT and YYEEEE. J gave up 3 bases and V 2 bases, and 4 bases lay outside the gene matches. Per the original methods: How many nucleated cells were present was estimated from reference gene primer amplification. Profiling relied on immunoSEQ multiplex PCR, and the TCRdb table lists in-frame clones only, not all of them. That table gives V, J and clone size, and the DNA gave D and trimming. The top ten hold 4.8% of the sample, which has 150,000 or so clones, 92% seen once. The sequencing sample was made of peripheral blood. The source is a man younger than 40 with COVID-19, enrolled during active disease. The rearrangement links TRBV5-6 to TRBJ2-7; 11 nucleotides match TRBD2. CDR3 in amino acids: CASSLVTSGSYEQYF. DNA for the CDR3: TGTGCCAGCAGCTTAGTAACTAGCGGGAGCTACGAGCAGTACTTC. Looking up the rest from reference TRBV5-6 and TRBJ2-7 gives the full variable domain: DAGVTQSPTHLIKTRGQQVTLRCSPKSGHDTVSWYQQALGQGPQFIFQYYEEEERQRGNFPDRFSGHQFPNYSSELNVNALLLGDSALYLCASSLVTSGSYEQYFGPGTRLTVT.